This passage covers 14 T cell receptor beta chains from one sample sequenced in a study of blood T cells in healthy people across ages. The authors ran a second PCR of 7 to 11 cycles using a sample-barcoded 5' primer and a J-beta primer mix. Using its own MiXCR run on the 5' RACE reads, TCRdb lists one record per CDR3 protein. The sample holds about 1.7 million distinct CDR3 sequences; about 30% are singletons and the top ten take more than 6%. Sequenced input: blood. The source is a woman aged 25 to 39 in good health.

The chain links TRBV24-1 to TRBJ2-4; tentatively, D is TRBD1 or TRBD2 (5 bases each). Trimming cost V 12 bases and J 13 bases, with 15 bases left between them. The CDR3 totals 10 residues. Germline CDR1 is KGHDR and CDR2 is SFDVKD. The CDR3 DNA sequence: TGTGCCCCGCAAACGGGACCGCAGTACTTC. Translating gives CAPQTGPQYF.

The V gene is TRBV14, the J gene TRBJ2-7; D gene ambiguous. Germline values: CDR1 SGHDN, CDR2 FVKESK. V lost 6 bases and J lost 7, with 10 bases in between. CDR3 length: 11 residues. CDR3 amino acids: CASRKGGEQYF. CDR3 bases: TGTGCCAGCAGAAAGGGCGGAGAGCAGTACTTC. Drawing the rest from reference TRBV14 and TRBJ2-7, the complete variable domain is EAGVTQFPSHSVIEKGQTVTLRCDPISGHDNLYWYRRVMGKEIKFLLHFVKESKQDESGMPNNRFLAERTGGTYSTLKVQPAELEDSGVYFCASRKGGEQYFGPGTRLTVT.

Only a few counts were recorded for this clonotype. V and J are TRBV12-3 or TRBV12-4 and TRBJ1-1; 8 bases line up with TRBD1. The CDR3 length is 14 residues. The trim removed 5 bases at V and 5 bases at J, leaving 7 bases unmatched. CDR3 amino acids: CASSPSGGMTEAFF. DNA of the CDR3: TGTGCCAGCAGTCCGTCAGGGGGCATGACTGAAGCTTTCTTT.

The V gene is TRBV12-3 or TRBV12-4, the J gene TRBJ2-2, with D perhaps assigned TRBD1 or TRBD2 (6 bases each). The V end was cut by 9 bases, the J end by 4 bases, with 18 bases between. CDR3 length: 15 amino acids. CDR3 DNA sequence: TGTGCCAGTAGGCACCCTGGAGGGGGCACCGGGGAGCTGTTTTTT. This sequence encodes CASRHPGGGTGELFF.

V usage is TRBV5-1 and J usage is TRBJ2-7; tentatively, D is TRBD2 (6 bases). CDR3 length: 15 amino acids. Germline V gene data show CDR1 as SGHRS and CDR2 as YFSETQ. Trimming left V 0 bases short and J 2 bases short, with 12 bases between. The CDR3: CASSLEPSDPYEQYF. The CDR3 coding sequence is TGCGCCAGCAGCTTGGAACCTAGCGACCCCTACGAGCAGTACTTC.

The chain links TRBV9 to TRBJ2-1; 8 nucleotides match TRBD2. The CDR3 covers 17 residues. Trimming removed 6 bases from V and 0 bases from J; junction bases left unmatched: 11. CDR1 SGDLS and CDR2 YYNGEE come from the germline V gene. The CDR3 nucleotides read TGTGCCAGCAACTTCGGGAGGGGACCCAGCTCCTACAATGAGCAGTTCTTC. It encodes CASNFGRGPSSYNEQFF.

The V and J genes are TRBV19 and TRBJ1-1, with 7 positions matching TRBD1. V lost 7 bases and J lost 1; bases outside the gene matches: 12. This CDR3 is built from 16 residues. CDR1 and CDR2 from the germline V gene are LNHDA and SQIVND (reference sequence). The CDR3 nucleotides read TGTGCCAGTACACCCCAACTCGGACAGGAGAACACTGAAGCTTTCTTT. Its protein is CASTPQLGQENTEAFF.

A few counts support this clonotype. The chain couples TRBV2 to TRBJ1-1; possible D gene TRBD1, 5 bases. Trimming left V 6 bases short and J 10 bases short, with 21 bases between. The V gene's germline CDR1 is SNHLY and CDR2 FYNNEI. The CDR3 contains 14 residues. CDR3: CASRVDLGDRGAFF. CDR3 sequence (DNA): TGTGCCAGCAGGGTCGATTTAGGGGATCGAGGAGCTTTCTTT.

The gene calls are TRBV9 and TRBJ2-7; D is undetermined. Trimming shortened V by 0 bases and J by 3 bases, and 10 bases separated the two germline ends. Germline V gene data show CDR1 as SGDLS and CDR2 as YYNGEE. The CDR3 is made up of 14 amino acids. The CDR3 DNA sequence: TGTGCCAGCAGCGTAGATCTGGGCCGCTACGAGCAGTACTTC. Amino acids: CASSVDLGRYEQYF.

The rearrangement joins TRBV7-3 to TRBJ1-1; weak D call: TRBD1 (5 bases). Trimming cost V 6 bases and J 2 bases, with 16 bases left between them. The length of the CDR3 is 15 residues. The germline V gene encodes CDR1 SGHTA and CDR2 FQGTGA. This CDR3 reads CASSDPGTRNTEAFF. Written as DNA, the CDR3 is TGTGCCAGCAGTGACCCGGGGACGAGAAACACTGAAGCTTTCTTT.

This clonotype came up a few times. The CDR3 loop is CASSPTGGAGTGELFF. CDR3 bases: TGTGCCAGCAGTCCTACAGGGGGCGCGGGGACCGGGGAGCTGTTTTTT. V gene TRBV7-8 combines with J gene TRBJ2-2, with TRBD1 matching over 9 bases. Per the germline V gene, CDR1 is SGHVS and CDR2 is FQNEAQ. V shed 6 bases, J shed 5 bases, and the junction held 10 bases outside the gene matches. The CDR3 is made up of 16 amino acids.

The V gene is TRBV20-1, the J gene TRBJ1-2, with 8 bases matching TRBD1. Per the germline V gene, CDR1 is DFQATT and CDR2 is SNEGSKA (reference sequence). J gave up 5 bases and V 2 bases, and 4 bases lay outside the gene matches. CDR3 length: 13 residues. Here the CDR3 reads CSARTGGWYGYTF. The CDR3 bases are TGCAGTGCTAGAACAGGGGGATGGTATGGCTACACCTTC.

This chain uses TRBV29-1 with TRBJ2-4; possibly TRBD1 for D (6 bases). The CDR3 is 13 residues long. CDR1 SQVTM and CDR2 ANQGSEA come from the germline V gene. Trimming removed 2 bases at V and 5 bases at J, with 10 bases between. The CDR3 loop is CSVERQDENIQYF. CDR3 bases: TGCAGCGTTGAAAGACAGGATGAAAACATTCAGTACTTC. The full variable domain, in which reference TRBV29-1 and TRBJ2-4 provide the parts outside the CDR3, is SAVISQKPSRDICQRGTSLTIQCQVDSQVTMMFWYRQQPGQSLTLIATANQGSEATYESGFVIDKFPISRPNLTFSTLTVSNMSPEDSSIYLCSVERQDENIQYFGAGTRLSVL.

This clonotype was seen only a few times. V gene TRBV6-6 combines with J gene TRBJ2-7; 7 bases fit TRBD1. Unmatched junction bases numbered 13, after V lost 3 bases and J lost 5 bases. This CDR3 comprises 16 residues. The germline gives CDR1 MNHNY, CDR2 SVGAGI (reference sequence). CDR3 nucleotides: TGTGCCAGCAGTTATGGACAGGTGGGGTTGGTGCACGAGCAGTACTTC. Amino acid sequence: CASSYGQVGLVHEQYF.